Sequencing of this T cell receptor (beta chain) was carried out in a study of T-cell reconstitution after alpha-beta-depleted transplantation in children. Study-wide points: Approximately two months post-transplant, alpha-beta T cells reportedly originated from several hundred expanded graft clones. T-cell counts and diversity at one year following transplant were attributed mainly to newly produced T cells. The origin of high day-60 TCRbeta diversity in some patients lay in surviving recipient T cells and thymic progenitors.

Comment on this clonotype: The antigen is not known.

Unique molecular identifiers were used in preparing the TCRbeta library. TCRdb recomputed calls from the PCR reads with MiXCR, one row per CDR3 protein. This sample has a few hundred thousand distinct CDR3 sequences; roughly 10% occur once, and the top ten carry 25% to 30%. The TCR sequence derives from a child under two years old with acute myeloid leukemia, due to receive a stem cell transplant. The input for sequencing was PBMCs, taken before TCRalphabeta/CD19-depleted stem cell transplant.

The CDR3 DNA reads as TGCGCCAGCAGCCCCGGGGATAGCCTCACAGATACGCAGTATTTT. Translated: CASSPGDSLTDTQYF. The chain is built from TRBV10-1 and TRBJ2-3; the D gene is possibly TRBD2 (5 bases). Trimming cost V 6 bases and J 2 bases, with 15 bases left between them. From germline, CDR1 is WNHNN and CDR2 SYGVQD (reference sequence). The CDR3 is 15 amino acids.